This T cell receptor (beta chain) was observed in a study of immune evolution from preneoplasia to lung adenocarcinoma. Overall study context: HLA loss of heterozygosity: 6% to 7.5% AIS, around 16% MIA, about 31% ADC, none AAH. Whole-study findings and limits: Top clone share appeared to fall from AAH through AIS, MIA, adenocarcinoma.

Generated by immunoSEQ multiplex PCR, the TCRdb table keeps only in-frame clones and is missing some. The sample includes roughly 4,000 clones, over 75% of them seen just once. For this clone: The antigen is unknown.

Trimming pared 1 base from V and 5 bases from J, leaving 5 bases between. CDR1 is SGHNT and CDR2 is YENEEA in the germline V gene. The CDR3 sequence is 12 residues long. This clonotype originated in a person aged 55-85 years with lung adenocarcinoma. The chain has TRBV11-3 and TRBJ2-5; D is unresolved. The source material was FFPE lung adenocarcinoma in situ tissue. CDR3 DNA: TGTGCCAGCAGCTTAGCGGCCGAGACCCAGTACTTC. This codes for CASSLAAETQYF.